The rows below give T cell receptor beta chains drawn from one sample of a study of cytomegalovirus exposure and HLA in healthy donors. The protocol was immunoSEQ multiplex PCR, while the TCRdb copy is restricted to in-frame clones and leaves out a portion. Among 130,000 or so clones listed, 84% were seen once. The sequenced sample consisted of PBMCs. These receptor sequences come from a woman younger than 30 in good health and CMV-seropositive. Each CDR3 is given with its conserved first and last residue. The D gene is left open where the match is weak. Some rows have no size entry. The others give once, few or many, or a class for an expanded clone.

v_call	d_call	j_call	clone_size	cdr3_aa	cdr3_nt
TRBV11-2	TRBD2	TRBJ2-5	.	CASSSNGGGQETQYF	TGTGCCAGCAGCTCTAACGGGGGGGGACAAGAGACCCAGTACTTC
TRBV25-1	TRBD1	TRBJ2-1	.	CASRRQGTDEQFF	TGTGCCAGCAGGCGACAGGGTACGGATGAGCAGTTCTTC
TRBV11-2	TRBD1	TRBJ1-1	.	CASSLVGQMNTEAFF	TGTGCCAGCAGCTTAGTGGGACAGATGAACACTGAAGCTTTCTTT
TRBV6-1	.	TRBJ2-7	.	CASAIGQGGYEQYF	TGTGCCAGCGCGATCGGGCAGGGGGGCTACGAGCAGTACTTC
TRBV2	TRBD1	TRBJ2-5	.	CASSAGTGFQTQYF	TGTGCCAGCAGTGCCGGGACAGGGTTTCAGACCCAGTACTTC
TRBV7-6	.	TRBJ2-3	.	CASRSGQRLTDTQYF	TGTGCCAGCAGATCAGGACAGAGGCTTACAGATACGCAGTATTTT
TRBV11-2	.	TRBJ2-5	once	CASSLGQGETQYF	TGTGCCAGCAGCTTAGGGCAGGGGGAGACCCAGTACTTC
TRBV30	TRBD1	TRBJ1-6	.	CAYGQGKTYNSPLHF	TGTGCCTACGGACAGGGGAAAACCTATAATTCACCCCTCCACTTT
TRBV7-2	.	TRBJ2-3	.	CASSESTDTQYF	TGTGCCAGCAGCGAGTCCACAGATACGCAGTATTTT
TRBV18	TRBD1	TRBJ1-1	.	CAGGQGATEAFF	TGTGCCGGCGGACAGGGTGCCACTGAAGCTTTCTTT
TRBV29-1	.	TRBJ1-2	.	CSVGWELTYGYTF	TGCAGCGTTGGGTGGGAGCTCACCTATGGCTACACCTTC
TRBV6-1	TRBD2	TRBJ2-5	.	CASSVLAGGDQETQYF	TGTGCCAGCAGTGTACTAGCGGGGGGGGACCAAGAGACCCAGTACTTC
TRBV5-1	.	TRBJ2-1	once	CASSLGTVTYNEQFF	TGCGCCAGCAGCTTGGGGACAGTGACCTACAATGAGCAGTTCTTC
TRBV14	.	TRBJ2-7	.	CASSQDQGSGFYEQYF	TGTGCCAGCAGCCAAGATCAGGGGTCCGGGTTCTACGAGCAGTACTTC
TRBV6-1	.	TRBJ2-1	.	CASSGIGSYNEQFF	TGTGCCAGCAGTGGAATCGGCTCCTACAATGAGCAGTTCTTC
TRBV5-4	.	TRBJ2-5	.	CASSSSGGGSWNSETQYF	TGTGCCAGCAGCTCCTCGGGTGGGGGGTCTTGGAACTCGGAGACCCAGTACTTC
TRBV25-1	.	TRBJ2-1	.	CASSGDRPSSYNEQFF	TGTGCCAGCAGTGGCGACAGACCTAGCTCCTACAATGAGCAGTTCTTC
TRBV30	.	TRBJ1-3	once	CAWSGIGGGGNTIYF	TGTGCCTGGAGCGGAATAGGGGGTGGAGGAAACACCATATATTTT